A selection of T cell receptor beta chains follows, all from one sample in a study of regulatory T cells in long-lasting Graves disease. Using its own MiXCR run on the multiplex PCR reads, TCRdb lists one record per CDR3 protein. The sample holds 350,000 to 450,000 distinct CDR3 sequences; less than 25% are singletons and the top ten take less than 25%. The specimen was peripheral blood mononuclear cells (PBMCs), collected when the disease was refractory, from a patient treated with antithyroid drugs. The origin of the receptors is a female donor with Graves disease. Each CDR3 is given with its conserved first and last residue. A D gene is named only where the DNA matches it firmly. Expanded clones are given a class, and other clones once, few, many or no size at all.

V,size,J,D,CDR3,DNA
TRBV2,few,TRBJ1-3,TRBD1,CASSGEDRDTGNTIYF,TGTGCCAGCAGTGGGGAAGACAGGGATACTGGAAACACCATATATTTT
TRBV24-1,-,TRBJ1-1,TRBD1,CATRDSKNTEAFF,TGTGCCACCCGGGACAGCAAGAACACTGAAGCTTTCTTT
TRBV7-2,many,TRBJ2-5,-,CASSRPGLPSQETQYF,TGTGCCAGCAGCCGACCGGGACTCCCCTCCCAAGAGACCCAGTACTTC
TRBV12-3/TRBV12-4,many,TRBJ2-2,TRBD2,CASSLDLAENTGELFF,TGTGCCAGCAGTTTAGACCTAGCGGAAAACACCGGGGAGCTGTTTTTT
TRBV4-1,few,TRBJ2-5,-,CASSQDRASAETQYF,TGCGCCAGCAGCCAAGATAGGGCTAGCGCGGAGACCCAGTACTTC
TRBV4-2,-,TRBJ2-7,-,CASSQDTASESYEQYF,TGTGCCAGCAGCCAAGATACCGCTAGCGAGTCCTACGAGCAGTACTTC
TRBV20-1,many,TRBJ2-3,TRBD2,CSARFGVAAAGRSDTQYF,TGCAGTGCTAGATTTGGAGTGGCGGCAGCGGGGCGGTCGGATACGCAGTATTTT
TRBV28,many,TRBJ1-1,-,CASSFLGIRLNTEAFF,TGTGCCAGCAGTTTTCTAGGCATTAGGCTGAACACTGAAGCTTTCTTT
TRBV7-2,many,TRBJ2-5,TRBD1,CASSLEGGQGETQYF,TGTGCCAGCAGCTTAGAAGGAGGACAGGGAGAGACCCAGTACTTC
TRBV28,-,TRBJ1-2,-,CASSPFRGVEDYGYTF,TGTGCCAGCAGCCCTTTTCGGGGTGTTGAGGACTATGGCTACACCTTC
TRBV7-8,-,TRBJ2-1,TRBD2,CASSLGAGGLYNEQFF,TGTGCCAGCAGCTTAGGAGCGGGAGGGCTTTACAATGAGCAGTTCTTC
TRBV6-2/TRBV6-3,many,TRBJ2-7,-,CASSYSLTTSNYQYEQYF,TGTGCCAGCAGTTACTCCTTGACAACTTCGAACTATCAGTACGAGCAGTACTTC
TRBV12-3/TRBV12-4,-,TRBJ1-5,TRBD1,CASSSPRTGYQPQHF,TGTGCCAGCAGTTCGCCGCGGACAGGGTATCAGCCCCAGCATTTT
TRBV19,few,TRBJ2-7,-,CASSIGDERREQYF,TGTGCCAGTAGTATAGGGGACGAACGGCGCGAGCAGTACTTC
TRBV20-1,-,TRBJ2-5,TRBD1,CSAVGVTTGSLETQYF,TGCAGTGCTGTAGGGGTGACGACAGGGTCGTTGGAGACCCAGTACTTC
TRBV12-3/TRBV12-4,many,TRBJ2-7,TRBD2,CASSIAGDIEEQYF,TGTGCCAGCAGTATAGCGGGAGATATTGAGGAGCAGTACTTC
TRBV2,many,TRBJ1-6,-,CASSPRDPEYSPLHF,TGTGCCAGCAGTCCCCGGGACCCGGAATACTCACCCCTCCACTTT
TRBV28,many,TRBJ2-7,TRBD2,CASSLVGLANEQYF,TGTGCCAGCAGTTTGGTGGGACTAGCAAACGAGCAGTACTTC
TRBV28,-,TRBJ1-2,-,CAIYYYGYTF,TGTGCCATCTACTACTATGGCTACACCTTC
TRBV6-1,few,TRBJ2-7,-,CASSRLTPSSYEQYF,TGTGCCAGCAGCCGTCTAACGCCGAGCTCCTACGAGCAGTACTTC
TRBV3-1,-,TRBJ2-2,-,CASSQDYGMTGELFF,TGTGCCAGCAGCCAAGATTACGGTATGACCGGGGAGCTGTTTTTT
TRBV7-9,-,TRBJ1-6,-,CASSRSIGSNSPPHF,TGTGCCAGCAGCCGAAGTATTGGTTCGAATTCACCCCCCCACTTT
TRBV6-1,-,TRBJ2-7,TRBD1,CASSVRQGNSYEQYF,TGTGCCAGCAGTGTGAGACAGGGAAACTCCTACGAGCAGTACTTC
TRBV27,few,TRBJ2-7,TRBD2,CASSFQGGAFEQYF,TGTGCCAGCAGTTTCCAGGGAGGGGCTTTCGAGCAGTACTTC